This T cell receptor (beta chain) was identified in a study of OX40 agonist ivuxolimab in advanced cancers. At the level of the study: Two patients with cutaneous melanoma and one with hepatocellular carcinoma, three in total, showed partial responses.

Study conclusions and caveats: Partial responders receiving 0.1-3.0 mg/kg showed among the lowest clonal expansion.

With regard to this clone: Its antigen is as yet unknown.

CDR1 is MRHNA and CDR2 is SNTAGT in the germline V gene. Trimming pared 4 bases from V and 0 bases from J, leaving 8 bases between. The CDR3 runs 14 residues. Autoimmune disease history or systemic immunosuppression disqualified patients. Sequencing was performed with immunoSEQ multiplex PCR; in TCRdb, only in-frame clones are kept and a portion is missing. This repertoire shows approximately 76,000 clones, approximately 83% found once; its top ten account for roughly 5.5%. J is TRBJ2-3 and V is TRBV6-4; D gene ambiguous. The sample in question was CD4+ or CD8+ T cells sorted from blood, obtained in a trial of the OX40 agonist ivuxolimab. The clonotype comes from an adult with an advanced solid tumor such as melanoma, head and neck, liver or kidney cancer. Written as DNA, the CDR3 is TGTGCCAGCAGTGTAAAGGGAAGCACAGATACGCAGTATTTT. This translates into CASSVKGSTDTQYF.